A selection of T cell receptor beta chains follows, all from one sample in a study of shared clonotypes between healthy human individuals. The assay was immunoSEQ multiplex PCR, and TCRdb's table has in-frame clones only and misses some. Here the sample spans approximately 2,300,000 clones, around 92% being singletons. Sequenced sample: naive CD4+ T cells from PBMCs. These receptors all come from a man aged 18 to 30 in good health. Some clones in this sample may be carry-over from other donors' samples. The CDR3 runs from the conserved cysteine through the conserved F or W. A D gene is named only where the DNA matches it firmly. The size field is filled for only some rows; it gives once, few, many or a size class.

v_call: TRBV9
clone_size: NA
d_call: TRBD2
j_call: TRBJ2-5
cdr3_aa: CASSVGASGEKETQYF
cdr3_nt: TGTGCCAGCAGCGTAGGGGCTAGCGGGGAAAAAGAGACCCAGTACTTC

v_call: TRBV28
clone_size: NA
d_call: NA
j_call: TRBJ2-2
cdr3_aa: CASRYPTGELFF
cdr3_nt: TGTGCCAGCAGGTATCCCACCGGGGAGCTGTTTTTT

v_call: TRBV7-9
clone_size: NA
d_call: TRBD1
j_call: TRBJ1-2
cdr3_aa: CASSSPGQGRIF
cdr3_nt: TGTGCCAGCAGCTCACCGGGACAGGGGCGTATCTTC

v_call: TRBV19
clone_size: NA
d_call: NA
j_call: TRBJ2-7
cdr3_aa: CASSVGGTGYEQYF
cdr3_nt: TGTGCCAGTAGTGTCGGGGGAACAGGCTACGAGCAGTACTTC

v_call: TRBV5-1
clone_size: NA
d_call: TRBD2
j_call: TRBJ2-1
cdr3_aa: CASSLGPTSGYNEQFF
cdr3_nt: TGCGCCAGCAGCTTGGGGCCGACTAGCGGTTACAATGAGCAGTTCTTC

v_call: TRBV9
clone_size: NA
d_call: NA
j_call: TRBJ2-1
cdr3_aa: CASSVATSRVRSEQFF
cdr3_nt: TGTGCCAGCAGCGTAGCAACCTCCCGGGTCCGGAGTGAGCAGTTCTTC

v_call: TRBV5-4
clone_size: once
d_call: TRBD1
j_call: TRBJ2-2
cdr3_aa: CASSLGQGYTGELFF
cdr3_nt: TGTGCCAGCAGCCTCGGACAGGGTTACACCGGGGAGCTGTTTTTT

v_call: TRBV6-7
clone_size: NA
d_call: NA
j_call: TRBJ1-3
cdr3_aa: CASSQRLRAPRERETGNTIYF
cdr3_nt: TGTGCCAGCAGCCAAAGACTGAGAGCCCCCCGTGAGAGGGAAACTGGAAACACCATATATTTT

v_call: TRBV9
clone_size: once
d_call: NA
j_call: TRBJ1-3
cdr3_aa: CASSPQSLSGNTIYF
cdr3_nt: TGTGCCAGCAGCCCCCAGAGCCTCTCTGGAAACACCATATATTTT

v_call: TRBV7-2
clone_size: NA
d_call: TRBD2
j_call: TRBJ2-1
cdr3_aa: CASSLGPSGLNEQFF
cdr3_nt: TGTGCCAGCAGCTTAGGGCCTAGCGGGCTTAATGAGCAGTTCTTC

v_call: TRBV18
clone_size: NA
d_call: NA
j_call: TRBJ2-1
cdr3_aa: CASSQSSSYNEQFF
cdr3_nt: TGTGCCAGCTCACAATCGAGCTCCTACAATGAGCAGTTCTTC

v_call: TRBV6-4
clone_size: NA
d_call: NA
j_call: TRBJ2-3
cdr3_aa: CASSEKRTGLGSTDTQYF
cdr3_nt: TGTGCCAGCAGTGAGAAACGAACCGGGTTAGGTAGCACAGATACGCAGTATTTT

v_call: TRBV9
clone_size: NA
d_call: NA
j_call: TRBJ2-5
cdr3_aa: CASSQDGETQYF
cdr3_nt: TGTGCCAGCAGCCAGGATGGGGAGACCCAGTACTTC

v_call: TRBV28
clone_size: NA
d_call: NA
j_call: TRBJ2-3
cdr3_aa: CASSPGSTDTQYF
cdr3_nt: TGTGCCAGCAGTCCGGGCTCTACAGATACGCAGTATTTT

v_call: TRBV7-2
clone_size: NA
d_call: TRBD1
j_call: TRBJ2-1
cdr3_aa: CASSFFRGSYNEQFF
cdr3_nt: TGTGCCAGCAGCTTTTTCAGGGGGTCCTACAATGAGCAGTTCTTC

v_call: TRBV11-2
clone_size: NA
d_call: NA
j_call: TRBJ2-7
cdr3_aa: CASSFRRTEYEQYF
cdr3_nt: TGTGCCAGCAGCTTTAGGAGGACGGAATACGAGCAGTACTTC